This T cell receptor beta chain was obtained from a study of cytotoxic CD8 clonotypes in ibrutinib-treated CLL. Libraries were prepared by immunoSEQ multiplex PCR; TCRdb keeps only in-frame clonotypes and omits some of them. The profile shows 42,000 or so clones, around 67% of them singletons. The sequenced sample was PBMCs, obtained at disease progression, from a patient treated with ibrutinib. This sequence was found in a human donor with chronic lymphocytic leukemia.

The CDR3 DNA is TGTGCCAGCAGCCGGACTAGCGGGCGTTTTAGCACAGATACGCAGTATTTT. It codes for CASSRTSGRFSTDTQYF. This chain uses TRBV11-3 with TRBJ2-3, with 11 bases that match TRBD2. V gave up 5 bases and J gave up 0 bases; unmatched junction bases: 7. The CDR3 length is 17 residues. Per the germline V gene, CDR1 is SGHNT and CDR2 is YENEEA.